This entry lists 32 T cell receptor beta chains sequenced from one sample in a study of blood T cell repertoires in COVID-19. Measured with immunoSEQ multiplex PCR; TCRdb has only the in-frame clones, and not every one. The sample lists around 250,000 clones, just under 90% seen once, with 4.1% in the top ten. Sequenced material: PBMCs or T cells enriched from blood (not recorded which). These TCRs come from a woman in her 30s with acute COVID-19.

The chain combines TRBV5-4 with TRBJ2-7, with 8 positions matching TRBD1. Germline CDR1 is SGHNT and CDR2 is YYREEE (reference sequence). J lost 3 bases, V lost 5 bases, and 10 bases had no gene match. CDR3 length: 15 amino acids. CDR3 loop: CASRPDPGQDYEQYF. The DNA of the CDR3 is TGTGCCAGCAGACCCGACCCGGGACAGGACTACGAGCAGTACTTC.

In its sample, this clone was seen a few times. This rearrangement joins TRBV15 to TRBJ1-6, with TRBD1 as a possible D gene (5 bases). There are 15 residues in the CDR3. CDR1 is LNHNV, CDR2 YYDKDF, per germline (reference sequence). V gave up 5 bases and J gave up 6 bases, with 14 bases separating them. As DNA, the CDR3 is TGTGCCACCAGCTTGGGCAGGGCCATTAATTCACCCCTCCACTTT. Translating it yields CATSLGRAINSPLHF.

This CDR3 reads CASSLPLADLYEQYF. Written as DNA, the CDR3 is TGTGCCAGCAGTTTACCCCTAGCGGATCTCTACGAGCAGTACTTC. The rearrangement joins TRBV28 to TRBJ2-7, with TRBD2 identical over 7 bases. Germline CDR1 is MDHEN and CDR2 is SYDVKM. The CDR3 totals 15 residues. V gave up 2 bases and J gave up 3 bases; unmatched junction bases: 7.

The DNA of the CDR3 is TGTGCCAGCAGTTTCGGACAGGGGAATCAGCCCCAGCATTTT. It is translated as CASSFGQGNQPQHF. The V and J genes are TRBV27 and TRBJ1-5; 9 bases align to TRBD1. The junction had 1 base not matched to a gene; V was cut back by 3 bases and J by 4 bases. CDR1 is MNHEY and CDR2 is SMNVEV in the germline V gene (reference sequence). The CDR3 sequence is 14 residues long.

The J gene is TRBJ2-7, the V gene TRBV27; TRBD1 aligns across 7 bases. In germline, CDR1 is MNHEY, CDR2 SMNVEV (reference sequence). V was pared by 5 bases and J by 5 bases, with 6 bases of the junction left unmatched. The CDR3 has 13 amino acids. Here the CDR3 reads CASSIQGTHEQYF. The CDR3 region has the DNA TGTGCCAGCAGTATACAGGGGACCCACGAGCAGTACTTC.

The genes are TRBV5-1 and TRBJ1-1, with D uncertain. This CDR3 has 14 residues. Deletions cut 6 bases from V and 5 bases from J, with 17 bases between. Germline V gene lookup returns CDR1 SGHRS and CDR2 YFSETQ. The chain's CDR3 is CASTFEGAGTEAFF. Here the CDR3 DNA reads TGCGCCAGCACATTTGAGGGCGCCGGAACTGAAGCTTTCTTT.

This chain links TRBV7-2 with TRBJ2-7, with 9 bases lining up with TRBD2. Germline trimming cut 1 base from V and 6 bases from J; bases unmatched to any gene: 10. The CDR3 sequence is 16 residues long. From germline, CDR1 is SGHTA and CDR2 FQGNSA. This CDR3 reads CASSLGGAGGRGEQYF. The CDR3, as DNA: TGTGCCAGCAGCTTAGGCGGCGCGGGAGGGCGAGGCGAGCAGTACTTC.

The chain is built from TRBV27 and TRBJ2-7; 11 positions agree with TRBD2. V lost 5 bases and J lost 3; bases outside the gene matches: 6. Germline CDR1 reads MNHEY; CDR2 reads SMNVEV (reference sequence). CDR3 size: 15 residues. The CDR3 sequence: CASSVRGLADYEQYF. In DNA form, the CDR3 reads TGTGCCAGCAGTGTCAGGGGACTAGCGGACTACGAGCAGTACTTC.

The chain links TRBV29-1 to TRBJ1-4; maybe TRBD1 (5 bases). CDR3 length equals 13 residues. The germline gives CDR1 SQVTM, CDR2 ANQGSEA. V was clipped by 6 bases and J by 8 bases, with 16 bases between them. Written as DNA, the CDR3 is TGCAGCGTGGGGCGGGGTATTGGGGAAAAACTGTTTTTT. Residues: CSVGRGIGEKLFF. Supplemented by reference TRBV29-1 and TRBJ1-4, the full variable domain reads SAVISQKPSRDICQRGTSLTIQCQVDSQVTMMFWYRQQPGQSLTLIATANQGSEATYESGFVIDKFPISRPNLTFSTLTVSNMSPEDSSIYLCSVGRGIGEKLFFGSGTQLSVL.

The rearrangement uses TRBV19 and TRBJ2-1; weak D call: TRBD2 (5 bases). Per the germline V gene, CDR1 is LNHDA and CDR2 is SQIVND (reference sequence). V lost 5 bases to trimming and J lost 7 bases, with 12 bases between them. CDR3 length equals 13 residues. The CDR3 DNA is TGTGCCAGTAGTTGGGAGCCGGCTAATGAGCAGTTCTTC. Translated, it gives CASSWEPANEQFF.

CDR3 sequence: CASSLNLAGENIQYF. The CDR3 nucleotides are TGTGCCAGCAGCTTGAACTTAGCGGGGGAAAACATTCAGTACTTC. This chain connects TRBV5-4 to TRBJ2-4; TRBD2 agrees at 9 bases. The CDR3 runs to 15 residues. With V trimmed by 1 base and J by 5 bases, 4 bases remained unmatched. The germline V gene encodes CDR1 SGHNT and CDR2 YYREEE (reference sequence).

This rearrangement joins TRBV11-2 to TRBJ2-1; TRBD1 matches 8 bases. CDR3 length: 15 amino acids. Looked up from germline, CDR1 is SGHAT and CDR2 is FQNNGV. With V trimmed by 2 bases and J by 5 bases, 5 bases remained unmatched. CDR3 in DNA: TGTGCCAGCAGCTTATCCGGGACAGGACACAATGAGCAGTTCTTC. Its protein product is CASSLSGTGHNEQFF.

This rearrangement joins TRBV10-1 to TRBJ2-3; perhaps TRBD1 as D (5 bases). CDR3 length: 16 residues. Between the trimmed V and J ends, which lost 4 bases and 5 bases, there was a span of 19 bases. In germline, CDR1 is WNHNN, CDR2 SYGVQD (reference sequence). CDR3 DNA sequence: TGCGCCAGCAGTGGACTGGCCAGGGAAAACTTAGATACGCAGTATTTT. It is translated as CASSGLARENLDTQYF.

The chain uses TRBV10-3 and TRBJ2-7; D perhaps matches TRBD2 (6 bases). Germline-derived CDR1 and CDR2 are ENHRY and SYGVKD. V was shortened by 0 bases and J by 6 bases, with 24 bases between the two germline ends. This CDR3 comprises 18 residues. Here the CDR3 reads CAISESGLGRSITGEQYF. Written as DNA, the CDR3 is TGTGCCATCAGTGAGTCTGGGCTGGGGAGGTCGATAACTGGCGAGCAGTACTTC.

This clone has only one observation. The gene calls are TRBV2 and TRBJ1-5, with D uncertain. V was trimmed by 2 bases and J by 0 bases, leaving 5 bases between them. Germline V CDR1 and CDR2: SNHLY, FYNNEI. The CDR3 covers 14 residues. The CDR3 region is CASSEYNSNQPQHF. The CDR3 DNA reads TGTGCCAGCAGTGAATACAATAGCAATCAGCCCCAGCATTTT. The whole variable domain, filled in from reference TRBV2 and TRBJ1-5, reads EPEVTQTPSHQVTQMGQEVILRCVPISNHLYFYWYRQILGQKVEFLVSFYNNEISEKSEIFDDQFSVERPDGSNFTLKIRSTKLEDSAMYFCASSEYNSNQPQHFGDGTRLSIL.

The chain links TRBV6-6 to TRBJ2-7; D is ambiguous. CDR1 MNHNY and CDR2 SVGAGI come from the germline V gene (reference sequence). Trimming left V 4 bases short and J 1 base short, with 8 bases between. This CDR3 has 13 residues. The chain's CDR3 is CASSLDTSYEQYF. The CDR3 DNA reads TGTGCCAGCAGTTTAGACACATCCTACGAGCAGTACTTC.

Details on this clone: Other DNA sequences of this sample code for an identical CDR3. The chain combines TRBV5-6 with TRBJ2-7; no definite D call. The V gene's germline CDR1 is SGHDT and CDR2 YYEEEE. This CDR3 is 11 amino acids long. Trimming cost V 3 bases and J 3 bases, with 4 bases left between them. The CDR3 is CASSSYYEQYF. The DNA of the CDR3 is TGTGCCAGCAGCTCTTACTACGAGCAGTACTTC.

This chain uses TRBV6-4 with TRBJ2-7, with 9 bases matching TRBD1. Germline V gene data show CDR1 as MRHNA and CDR2 as SNTAGT. With 2 bases clipped from V and 7 bases from J, the junction kept 3 bases outside the gene matches. CDR3 size: 13 residues. Here the CDR3 reads CASSDTDRGEQYF. The CDR3, as DNA: TGTGCCAGCAGTGACACGGACAGGGGAGAGCAGTACTTC.

The rearrangement joins TRBV11-2 to TRBJ1-1; D may be TRBD1 (6 bases). There are 12 residues in the CDR3. Germline V gene sequence: CDR1 SGHAT, CDR2 FQNNGV. The V and J ends lost 2 bases and 10 bases respectively, with 11 bases between them. CDR3 DNA sequence: TGTGCCAGCAGCTTAAATGGCAGGGGAGCTTTCTTT. Translation gives CASSLNGRGAFF.

V and J are TRBV3-1 (or the pseudogene TRBV3-2) and TRBJ1-2, with 9 bases lining up with TRBD1. The germline V gene encodes CDR1 LGHDT and CDR2 YNNKEL (reference sequence). The V segment lost 6 bases and the J segment 2 bases; nucleotides outside the gene matches: 10. CDR3 length: 16 amino acids. The CDR3 loop reads CASSPSETGGNYGYTF. In DNA, the CDR3 is TGTGCCAGCAGTCCTTCTGAGACAGGGGGGAACTATGGCTACACCTTC.

This sequence joins TRBV3-1 (or the pseudogene TRBV3-2) and TRBJ2-2; D possibly corresponds to TRBD1 (6 bases). Trimming left V 2 bases short and J 6 bases short, with 13 bases between. The germline CDR1 and CDR2 sequences are LGHDT and YNNKEL (reference sequence). This CDR3 contains 15 residues. For the CDR3, the DNA is TGTGCCAGCAGCCAATCCCCGACAGGTGCCGGGGAGCTGTTTTTT. Its protein is CASSQSPTGAGELFF.

CDR3 residues: CASSLAGVVHEQYF. In DNA form, the CDR3 reads TGTGCCAGCAGCTTAGCGGGAGTGGTTCACGAGCAGTACTTC. The V gene is TRBV7-8, the J gene TRBJ2-7, with D maybe TRBD2 (5 bases). This CDR3 contains 14 residues. Trimming shortened V by 0 bases and J by 5 bases, and 11 bases separated the two germline ends. Germline-derived CDR1 and CDR2 are SGHVS and FQNEAQ.

The CDR3 DNA is TGCAGCGTGGACAGGGGTACCGGATCTGGAAACACCATATATTTT. Amino acids: CSVDRGTGSGNTIYF. This chain joins TRBV29-1 and TRBJ1-3; 9 positions match TRBD1. CDR1 is SQVTM and CDR2 is ANQGSEA in the germline V gene. The CDR3 sequence is 15 residues long. V dropped 6 bases and J dropped 1; count of bases not matched to a gene: 7.

The CDR3 loop reads CASSLISISEQLFF. CDR3 bases: TGTGCCAGCAGCTTAATCTCCATATCAGAACAACTGTTTTTT. This rearrangement joins TRBV13 to TRBJ1-4; D is unclear. From germline, CDR1 is PRHDT and CDR2 FYEKMQ (reference sequence). The V gene lost 2 bases and the J gene lost 12 bases, with 16 bases spanning the gap. The CDR3 consists of 14 residues.

This rearrangement joins TRBV5-4 to TRBJ1-5, with D uncertain. The CDR3 consists of 12 residues. Germline V gene lookup returns CDR1 SGHNT and CDR2 YYREEE (reference sequence). V gave up 4 bases and J gave up 3 bases, with 5 bases separating them. The CDR3 region is CASSLPNQPQHF. The CDR3 DNA sequence: TGTGCCAGCAGCCTTCCCAATCAGCCCCAGCATTTT. The whole variable domain, remainder taken from reference TRBV5-4 and TRBJ1-5, is ETGVTQSPTHLIKTRGQQVTLRCSSQSGHNTVSWYQQALGQGPQFIFQYYREEENGRGNFPPRFSGLQFPNYSSELNVNALELDDSALYLCASSLPNQPQHFGDGTRLSIL.

The chain links TRBV19 to TRBJ1-4; TRBD1 matches at 9 bases. The V gene's germline CDR1 is LNHDA and CDR2 SQIVND (reference sequence). The CDR3 consists of 17 residues. Unmatched junction bases numbered 18, after V lost 9 bases and J lost 7 bases. The CDR3 spells CASPHPGTGMDSEKLFF. The CDR3, as DNA: TGTGCCAGCCCTCATCCCGGGACAGGGATGGATAGTGAAAAACTGTTTTTT.

This sequence joins TRBV6-5 and TRBJ1-3, with D maybe TRBD1 (6 bases). The CDR3 extends over 15 amino acids. Trimming shortened V by 6 bases and J by 2 bases, and 14 bases separated the two germline ends. In germline, CDR1 is MNHEY, CDR2 SVGAGI. CDR3 DNA: TGTGCCAGCAGAGACGGACAGAGTACTGGAAACACCATATATTTT. Its protein product is CASRDGQSTGNTIYF.

The chain links TRBV9 to TRBJ2-2; weak D call: TRBD2 (6 bases). Between the trimmed V and J ends, which lost 4 bases and 7 bases, there was a span of 20 bases. CDR3 length equals 16 residues. CDR1 and CDR2 (germline): SGDLS, YYNGEE. DNA of the CDR3: TGTGCCAGCAGCCCGTTGCGGAGGGCCGGGGACGGGGAGCTGTTTTTT. Its translation is CASSPLRRAGDGELFF.

This clone has just one count. This chain uses TRBV28 with TRBJ1-2; 9 bases are a match to TRBD1. CDR3 length: 16 residues. Germline loops: CDR1 MDHEN, CDR2 SYDVKM. After removal of 5 bases from V and 7 bases from J, the junction contained 14 bases not matched to a gene. CDR3 sequence (DNA): TGTGCCAGCAGTGGATCGTTGGACAGGGGAGGAGTTGGCTACACCTTC. It encodes CASSGSLDRGGVGYTF.

The chain combines TRBV4-1 with TRBJ2-3; D uncertain. This CDR3 is built from 12 residues. Germline CDR1 is MGHRA and CDR2 is YSYEKL. The ends were cut back, 0 bases at V and 7 bases at J, with 5 bases in the middle. The CDR3 sequence: CASSQDSNTQYF. CDR3 bases: TGCGCCAGCAGCCAAGATTCAAATACGCAGTATTTT.

This chain connects TRBV28 to TRBJ2-6; 12 bases are shared with TRBD1. CDR3 length equals 17 residues. V lost 5 bases and J lost 0; bases outside the gene matches: 2. Germline CDR1 MDHEN, CDR2 SYDVKM. Here the CDR3 reads CASSGTGGPSGANVLTF. In DNA, the CDR3 is TGTGCCAGCAGTGGGACAGGGGGCCCCTCTGGGGCCAACGTCCTGACTTTC.

The genes are TRBV30 and TRBJ2-7; a weak D match, TRBD1 (5 bases). The CDR3 totals 13 residues. Germline CDR1 reads GTSNPN; CDR2 reads SVGIG (reference sequence). V gave up 2 bases and J gave up 3 bases, with 11 bases separating them. The CDR3 loop is CAWSLGQDYEQYF. Written as DNA, the CDR3 is TGTGCCTGGAGTTTGGGGCAGGACTACGAGCAGTACTTC. The full variable domain, with the rest looked up from reference TRBV30 and TRBJ2-7, is SQTIHQWPATLVQPVGSPLSLECTVEGTSNPNLYWYRQAAGRGLQLLFYSVGIGQISSEVPQNLSASRPQDRQFILSSKKLLLSDSGFYLCAWSLGQDYEQYFGPGTRLTVT.